Each of the 17 T cell receptor beta chains below was sequenced from the same sample in a study of cytomegalovirus exposure and HLA in healthy donors. 60 Vbeta and 13 Jbeta primers were used in PCR. TCRdb keeps only in-frame clones here, not all; method: immunoSEQ multiplex PCR. This table holds 150,000 to 200,000 clones, 68% found once. What was sequenced was PBMCs. The receptors shown here come from a man in his fifties or sixties in good health and CMV-seronegative.

Written as DNA, the CDR3 is TGTGCCAGCCTCAACCTCCCGGGACAGGGGTCCGGTACTGAAGCTTTCTTT. Protein sequence: CASLNLPGQGSGTEAFF. The chain uses TRBV28 and TRBJ1-1; 10 bases are shared with TRBD1. Germline loops: CDR1 MDHEN, CDR2 SYDVKM. There are 17 residues in the CDR3. V lost 8 bases to trimming and J lost 5 bases; unmatched junction nucleotides: 17.

The CDR3, as DNA: TGTGCCAGCAGCGAAACCCAAATCACAGGGGCCCGGACCAAAAACATTCAGTACTTC. It specifies CASSETQITGARTKNIQYF. The chain recombines TRBV5-6 with TRBJ2-4, with 7 bases lining up with TRBD1. The CDR3 covers 19 residues. Germline values: CDR1 SGHDT, CDR2 YYEEEE. Trimming cost V 4 bases and J 2 bases; bases outside gene matches: 18.

The CDR3: CASSANFPGQAKGSTQYF. The CDR3 DNA follows: TGTGCCAGCAGTGCGAACTTCCCGGGACAGGCGAAAGGGTCGACGCAGTATTTT. The chain uses TRBV6-1 and TRBJ2-3; 8 bases are shared with TRBD1. V was clipped by 4 bases and J by 9 bases; unmatched bases: 21. Germline V gene sequence: CDR1 MNHNS, CDR2 SASEGT. The CDR3 is 18 amino acids.

J is TRBJ2-5 and V is TRBV27, with 7 bases matching TRBD2. The CDR3 consists of 14 residues. Trimming cost V 2 bases and J 6 bases; bases outside gene matches: 6. CDR1 is MNHEY and CDR2 is SMNVEV in the germline V gene (reference sequence). The CDR3 here is CASSLGRVGKTQYF. The CDR3 nucleotides read TGTGCCAGCAGTTTAGGGAGGGTTGGAAAGACCCAGTACTTC.

This clone was detected once. The J gene is TRBJ2-7, the V gene TRBV29-1; the D gene is possibly TRBD2 (7 bases). Germline V gene lookup returns CDR1 SQVTM and CDR2 ANQGSEA. The ends were cut back, 8 bases at V and 4 bases at J, with 18 bases in the middle. This CDR3 has 13 amino acids. The CDR3 region is CSITGGAGYEQYF. CDR3 DNA sequence: TGCAGCATAACGGGGGGCGCGGGGTACGAGCAGTACTTC.

The chain joins TRBV2 to TRBJ2-2; TRBD1 agrees at 7 bases. CDR3 length: 15 residues. J lost 3 bases, V lost 6 bases, and 7 bases had no gene match. Germline V lookup: CDR1 SNHLY, CDR2 FYNNEI. The CDR3 is CASRVTGLDTGELFF. The CDR3 DNA sequence: TGTGCCAGCAGAGTGACAGGGCTGGACACCGGGGAGCTGTTTTTT.

The chain uses TRBV2 and TRBJ2-7, with TRBD1 matching over 11 bases. The J segment lost 1 base and the V segment lost 6 bases, leaving 5 bases of the junction unmatched. In germline, CDR1 is SNHLY, CDR2 FYNNEI. The CDR3 totals 15 residues. CDR3 nucleotides: TGTGCCAGCAGCCCTAGGGACAGGGGGTCCTACGAGCAGTACTTC. This codes for CASSPRDRGSYEQYF.

This clone was detected only a few times. The gene calls are TRBV23-1 and TRBJ2-7; D is undetermined. TRBV23-1 is filed as an ORF, its function uncertain. The V and J ends lost 8 bases and 4 bases respectively, with 18 bases between them. CDR3 length equals 14 residues. CDR3 protein: CASPVNGTVYEQYF. CDR3 in DNA: TGCGCCAGCCCAGTCAATGGCACAGTTTACGAGCAGTACTTC.

The rearrangement uses TRBV7-2 and TRBJ1-6; 11 positions match TRBD1. Germline trimming cut 5 bases from V and 9 bases from J; bases unmatched to any gene: 3. The CDR3 is 14 residues long. Germline V gene sequence: CDR1 SGHTA, CDR2 FQGNSA. As DNA, the CDR3 is TGTGCCAGCAGCCTCGGGACAGGGGGTTCACCCCTCCACTTT. It codes for CASSLGTGGSPLHF. Complete variable domain (other parts from reference TRBV7-2 and TRBJ1-6): GAGVSQSPSNKVTEKGKDVELRCDPISGHTALYWYRQSLGQGLEFLIYFQGNSAPDKSGLPSDRFSAERTGGSVSTLTIQRTQQEDSAVYLCASSLGTGGSPLHFGNGTRLTVT.

J is TRBJ1-5 and V is TRBV5-1; no reliable D call. V lost 2 bases to trimming and J lost 5 bases, with 8 bases between them. The CDR3 totals 13 residues. The germline gives CDR1 SGHRS, CDR2 YFSETQ. CDR3 protein: CASSFGRDQPQHF. The CDR3, as DNA: TGCGCCAGCAGCTTCGGGAGGGATCAGCCCCAGCATTTT.

The chain uses TRBV7-2 and TRBJ1-1, with unresolved D. CDR3 size: 13 residues. Germline CDR1 and CDR2: SGHTA and FQGNSA. V lost 5 bases and J lost 0, with 7 bases in between. The CDR3: CASSRNMNTEAFF. DNA for the CDR3: TGTGCCAGCAGCCGTAACATGAACACTGAAGCTTTCTTT. Complete variable domain (other parts from reference TRBV7-2 and TRBJ1-1): GAGVSQSPSNKVTEKGKDVELRCDPISGHTALYWYRQSLGQGLEFLIYFQGNSAPDKSGLPSDRFSAERTGGSVSTLTIQRTQQEDSAVYLCASSRNMNTEAFFGQGTRLTVV.

The J gene is TRBJ1-1, the V gene TRBV6-6, with 12 bases fitting TRBD1. The V and J ends lost 2 bases and 5 bases, in that order; junction bases with no gene match: 6. Per the germline V gene, CDR1 is MNHNY and CDR2 is SVGAGI (reference sequence). This CDR3 region has 16 residues. This CDR3 is CASSYGGQGARTEAFF. In nucleotides, the CDR3 is TGTGCCAGCAGTTACGGGGGACAGGGGGCGCGTACTGAAGCTTTCTTT.

The chain carries TRBV7-3 and TRBJ2-1; D is ambiguous. The CDR3 contains 16 residues. The germline V gene has CDR1 SGHTA and CDR2 FQGTGA. Deletions cut 8 bases from V and 1 base from J, with 18 bases between. This CDR3 reads CASRPRGAGSYNEQFF. The CDR3 nucleotides are TGTGCCAGCCGCCCTCGCGGTGCCGGTTCCTACAATGAGCAGTTCTTC.

The chain joins TRBV4-3 to TRBJ2-7, with 9 nucleotides matching TRBD1. Per germline, CDR1 LGHNA and CDR2 YSLEER. V shed 1 base and J 8 bases; nucleotides not matched to a gene: 9. The length of the CDR3 is 15 residues. CDR3 loop: CASSQVDRGTTKQYF. The DNA of the CDR3 is TGCGCCAGCAGCCAAGTGGACAGGGGAACTACGAAGCAGTACTTC.

The chain employs TRBV5-8 and TRBJ1-1, with 8 bases lining up with TRBD1. Germline assignment: CDR1 SGHTS and CDR2 YDEGEE. The CDR3 has 15 residues. V was clipped by 2 bases and J by 0 bases; unmatched bases: 3. The CDR3 sequence is CASSFRTGMNTEAFF. In nucleotides, the CDR3 is TGTGCCAGCAGCTTCAGGACAGGGATGAACACTGAAGCTTTCTTT.

Worth noting for this clone: Distinct nucleotide sequences in the sample also encode this CDR3. This sequence joins TRBV18 and TRBJ2-3, with a tentative D call TRBD1 (5 bases). Germline assignment: CDR1 KGHSH and CDR2 LQKENI. CDR3 size: 15 residues. Deletions cut 2 bases from V and 2 bases from J, with 11 bases between. CDR3 amino acids: CASSPGALPTDTQYF. For the CDR3, the DNA is TGTGCCAGCTCACCAGGGGCCCTTCCCACAGATACGCAGTATTTT.

The V gene is TRBV28, the J gene TRBJ2-2; D perhaps matches TRBD1 (6 bases). The V gene lost 7 bases and the J gene lost 1 base, with 34 bases spanning the gap. The germline V gene has CDR1 MDHEN and CDR2 SYDVKM. The CDR3 loop spans 22 amino acids. This chain's CDR3 is CASTEKPLLRDKEEKNTGELFF. In DNA, the CDR3 is TGTGCCAGCACCGAAAAGCCACTTCTCCGGGACAAGGAGGAGAAGAACACCGGGGAGCTGTTTTTT.